The rows below give T cell receptor beta chains drawn from one sample of a study of T cells expressing NK-cell markers. TCRdb reanalyzed the 5' RACE reads and collapses them to one entry per CDR3 protein, without DNA. The repertoire table contains approximately 550,000 distinct CDR3 sequences. The sequencing input was blood T cells: a sorted CD56 or NKG2C T cell subset, CD4+ or CD8+ T cells, or bulk PBMC T cells (not recorded which). The source of these receptors is a young man in good health. CDR3s include the opening cysteine and the closing phenylalanine or tryptophan. Fields, in order: V gene, J gene, CDR3 protein.

V gene: TRBV15; J gene: TRBJ2-4; CDR3 protein: CATSRDRDSGARNIQYF
V gene: TRBV29-1; J gene: TRBJ2-7; CDR3 protein: CSGDLRDEQYF
V gene: TRBV15; J gene: TRBJ2-1; CDR3 protein: CATAGERTKYNEQFF
V gene: TRBV7-2; J gene: TRBJ2-3; CDR3 protein: CASSSQGSITDTQYF
V gene: TRBV19; J gene: TRBJ2-1; CDR3 protein: CASSPRGPDLYNEQFF
V gene: TRBV5-4; J gene: TRBJ2-3; CDR3 protein: CASSPGPVATDTQYF
V gene: TRBV5-4; J gene: TRBJ2-1; CDR3 protein: CASRETNNEQFF
V gene: TRBV6-5; J gene: TRBJ1-5; CDR3 protein: CASSYDRGNQPQHF
V gene: TRBV7-2; J gene: TRBJ2-1; CDR3 protein: CASSLVGGGIPGEQFF
V gene: TRBV4-2; J gene: TRBJ2-7; CDR3 protein: CASSQELAGGRYEQYF
V gene: TRBV20-1; J gene: TRBJ1-1; CDR3 protein: CSATAGIGNTEAFF
V gene: TRBV12-3/TRBV12-4; J gene: TRBJ1-6; CDR3 protein: CASTKTGGNSPLHF
V gene: TRBV5-1; J gene: TRBJ2-3; CDR3 protein: CASSEGQDLTDTQYF
V gene: TRBV12-3/TRBV12-4; J gene: TRBJ2-1; CDR3 protein: CASSLSGRRSQYGQFF
V gene: TRBV21-1; J gene: TRBJ2-7; CDR3 protein: CASSKGRGPEQYF
V gene: TRBV28; J gene: TRBJ1-6; CDR3 protein: CASIPKSRGRDNSPLHF
V gene: TRBV5-1; J gene: TRBJ2-1; CDR3 protein: CASEGTLSNEQFF
V gene: TRBV5-1; J gene: TRBJ2-1; CDR3 protein: CASSLGTGAYEQFF
V gene: TRBV24-1; J gene: TRBJ2-6; CDR3 protein: CATSDLPDTESGANVLTF
V gene: TRBV7-2; J gene: TRBJ2-7; CDR3 protein: CASSISRDSSEQYF
V gene: TRBV27; J gene: TRBJ2-1; CDR3 protein: CASNAGVYSYNEQFF
V gene: TRBV10-3; J gene: TRBJ2-3; CDR3 protein: CAISESATSGRTDTQYF
V gene: TRBV12-3/TRBV12-4; J gene: TRBJ1-1; CDR3 protein: CASSLLDGNTEAFF
V gene: TRBV29-1; J gene: TRBJ2-2; CDR3 protein: CSVEDRKNTGELFF
V gene: TRBV27; J gene: TRBJ2-2; CDR3 protein: CASSFPDRGWELFF
V gene: TRBV6-1; J gene: TRBJ1-3; CDR3 protein: CASSRWAGSGNTIYF
V gene: TRBV20-1; J gene: TRBJ2-7; CDR3 protein: CSASWGGQLYEQYF
V gene: TRBV11-1; J gene: TRBJ2-7; CDR3 protein: CASRQDSYEQYF
V gene: TRBV7-8; J gene: TRBJ2-3; CDR3 protein: CASSLAGGSRDTQYF
V gene: TRBV2; J gene: TRBJ2-2; CDR3 protein: CASSEALPAPNTGELFF
V gene: TRBV6-5; J gene: TRBJ2-2; CDR3 protein: CASSYSTQFGELFF
V gene: TRBV7-2; J gene: TRBJ2-5; CDR3 protein: CASSLALRLETTQYF
V gene: TRBV29-1; J gene: TRBJ2-2; CDR3 protein: CSAKGGPGELFF
V gene: TRBV10-2; J gene: TRBJ1-1; CDR3 protein: CASSVLGGTEAFF
V gene: TRBV11-2; J gene: TRBJ2-1; CDR3 protein: CASSSLSRQRDEQFF
V gene: TRBV2; J gene: TRBJ2-1; CDR3 protein: CASRNGLAGLNEQFF
V gene: TRBV6-1; J gene: TRBJ2-2; CDR3 protein: CASGLGETGELFF
V gene: TRBV27; J gene: TRBJ1-3; CDR3 protein: CASGGRRSGNTIYF
V gene: TRBV5-1; J gene: TRBJ1-1; CDR3 protein: CASSLVAENTEAFF
V gene: TRBV7-9; J gene: TRBJ1-4; CDR3 protein: CASRNPRGKLFF
V gene: TRBV10-3; J gene: TRBJ1-6; CDR3 protein: CAISESRINNSPLHF
V gene: TRBV7-2; J gene: TRBJ2-1; CDR3 protein: CASSLYSRGSSYNEQFF
V gene: TRBV12-3/TRBV12-4; J gene: TRBJ2-1; CDR3 protein: CASSQRLAEYNEQFF
V gene: TRBV7-9; J gene: TRBJ1-4; CDR3 protein: CASKLATNEKLFF
V gene: TRBV4-3; J gene: TRBJ1-5; CDR3 protein: CASSQDMKQPQHF
V gene: TRBV25-1; J gene: TRBJ1-2; CDR3 protein: CASAGGGGFSGYTF
V gene: TRBV7-8; J gene: TRBJ2-3; CDR3 protein: CASSLTGEGDTQYF
V gene: TRBV27; J gene: TRBJ2-2; CDR3 protein: CASSQGARSGGELFF
V gene: TRBV5-1; J gene: TRBJ2-7; CDR3 protein: CASSRTGVIYEQYF
V gene: TRBV29-1; J gene: TRBJ2-5; CDR3 protein: CSVRLVGTQYF
V gene: TRBV4-2; J gene: TRBJ2-7; CDR3 protein: CASSQTGQPTYEQYF
V gene: TRBV6-1; J gene: TRBJ2-3; CDR3 protein: CASSGPTGQPTDTQYF